These 8 T cell receptor beta chains share one sample of origin, sequenced in a study of vaccination effects on CD4 cells after COVID-19. ViraFEST assay sequencing came after antigen-specific CD4+ T cells were expanded with viral peptide pools. Cells that had been cultured for roughly 9 days were the source of isolated CD4+ T cells. The healthy vaccine recipients, who had no prior SARS-CoV-2 infection, showed negative nucleocapsid antibodies. The repertoire was sequenced with immunoSEQ multiplex PCR; TCRdb's copy has only in-frame clones and lacks some. The sample lists tens of thousands of clones, approximately 70% occurring once. These TCRs' antigens remain unknown. The sample consisted of CD4+ T cells from PBMCs cultured with SARS-CoV-2 spike peptides, taken before COVID-19 vaccination. The receptors originated from a human donor who received a COVID-19 vaccine.

The CDR3 sequence is CASNRETGNTIYF. DNA for the CDR3: TGTGCCAGCAACCGGGAAACTGGAAACACCATATATTTT. The chain combines TRBV6-6 with TRBJ1-3; D unclear. In germline, CDR1 is MNHNY, CDR2 SVGAGI (reference sequence). This CDR3 has 13 residues. Trimming shortened V by 7 bases and J by 2 bases, and 9 bases separated the two germline ends.

This clone was counted between two and nine times. This chain joins TRBV11-2 and TRBJ1-6, with D uncertain. Trimming took off 2 bases at V and 6 bases at J, with 8 bases between the two ends. Germline V gene lookup returns CDR1 SGHAT and CDR2 FQNNGV. The CDR3 is 14 amino acids. The CDR3 nucleotides are TGTGCCAGCAGCTTAACCCAAGCTAATTCACCCCTCCACTTT. It codes for CASSLTQANSPLHF.

This clone was counted a single time. The chain is built from TRBV9 and TRBJ2-3, with 11 bases matching TRBD2. Germline values: CDR1 SGDLS, CDR2 YYNGEE. The CDR3 covers 17 residues. Unmatched junction bases numbered 9, after V lost 4 bases and J lost 2 bases. The CDR3 DNA sequence: TGTGCCAGCAGCCTCCGACCGACTAGCGGGATCACAGATACGCAGTATTTT. It is translated as CASSLRPTSGITDTQYF.

This clone showed up just once. CDR3 nucleotide sequence: TGTGCCAGCAGCTCCCAGGTTAGCTCTGGAAACACCATATATTTT. This encodes CASSSQVSSGNTIYF. The chain uses TRBV9 and TRBJ1-3; D is unresolved. V gave up 4 bases and J gave up 0 bases, with 11 bases separating them. Looked up from germline, CDR1 is SGDLS and CDR2 is YYNGEE. The CDR3 consists of 15 residues. Filled out from reference TRBV9 and TRBJ1-3, the complete variable domain reads DSGVTQTPKHLITATGQRVTLRCSPRSGDLSVYWYQQSLDQGLQFLIQYYNGEERAKGNILERFSAQQFPDLHSELNLSSLELGDSALYFCASSSQVSSGNTIYFGEGSWLTVV.

This chain uses TRBV6-5 with TRBJ2-7; weak D call: TRBD1 (6 bases). Germline V CDR1 and CDR2: MNHEY, SVGAGI. This CDR3 has 15 amino acids. The V and J ends lost 6 bases and 9 bases respectively, with 24 bases between them. This CDR3 is CASSSRGQGARGQYF. Here the CDR3 DNA reads TGTGCCAGCAGCAGCAGGGGACAAGGGGCCAGGGGGCAGTACTTC.

For this clone: The same CDR3 also results from other DNA sequences found in this sample. The CDR3 loop is CASSLGGYYGYTF. The CDR3 DNA sequence: TGTGCCAGCAGCTTAGGGGGATATTATGGCTACACCTTC. The chain is built from TRBV7-2 and TRBJ1-2; D not resolved. The CDR3 is 13 residues long. Trimming took 1 base from V and 5 from J, leaving 8 bases between them. CDR1 is SGHTA, CDR2 FQGNSA, per germline. The entire variable domain, with the rest obtained from reference TRBV7-2 and TRBJ1-2, is as follows: GAGVSQSPSNKVTEKGKDVELRCDPISGHTALYWYRQSLGQGLEFLIYFQGNSAPDKSGLPSDRFSAERTGGSVSTLTIQRTQQEDSAVYLCASSLGGYYGYTFGSGTRLTVV.

This clone was counted only a few times. The V gene is TRBV3-1 (or the pseudogene TRBV3-2), the J gene TRBJ1-5, with D uncertain. Looked up from germline, CDR1 is LGHDT and CDR2 is YNNKEL (reference sequence). The CDR3 runs 14 residues. The V end was cut by 1 base, the J end by 3 bases, with 7 bases between. The CDR3 loop reads CASSQGQANQPQHF. CDR3 coding DNA: TGTGCCAGCAGCCAAGGACAAGCCAATCAGCCCCAGCATTTT.

The V and J genes are TRBV14 and TRBJ1-2, with 7 bases matching TRBD1. There are 13 residues in the CDR3. The germline V gene encodes CDR1 SGHDN and CDR2 FVKESK. Trimming cost V 5 bases and J 2 bases; bases outside gene matches: 2. The CDR3 DNA reads TGTGCCAGCAGCGGACAGGAAAACTATGGCTACACCTTC. This codes for CASSGQENYGYTF.